Below are 19 T cell receptor beta chains sequenced from a single sample in a study of CD8 T cells in Susac syndrome. RNA totalling about 0.5 to 1 ug underwent reverse transcription with random hexamers. TCRdb passed the immunoSEQ multiplex PCR reads through MiXCR, listing each CDR3 protein once. The sample lists 400,000 to 550,000 distinct CDR3 sequences, more than 80% seen once, with about 0.12% in the top ten. Sequencing was performed on CD8+ T cells from PBMCs. These receptors were collected from a human donor with multiple sclerosis.

The V and J genes are TRBV4-1 and TRBJ2-5; 9 positions agree with TRBD1. The CDR3 covers 15 residues. V shed 0 bases and J 7 bases; nucleotides not matched to a gene: 6. Per the germline V gene, CDR1 is MGHRA and CDR2 is YSYEKL. The CDR3 loop reads CASSQDLGQGVTQYF. The DNA of the CDR3 is TGCGCCAGCAGCCAAGATTTGGGACAGGGTGTGACCCAGTACTTC.

CDR3 bases: TGCGCCAGCAGGATAGGGGACGACAATCAGCCCCAGCATTTT. This codes for CASRIGDDNQPQHF. The chain links TRBV5-1 to TRBJ1-5, with D tentatively TRBD1 (5 bases). In germline, CDR1 is SGHRS, CDR2 YFSETQ. Trimming removed 5 bases at V and 3 bases at J, with 12 bases between. This CDR3 is built from 14 residues.

The J gene is TRBJ2-2, the V gene TRBV21-1; whether TRBD1, the table's D call, matches the DNA was not checked. TRBV21-1 is noted as a pseudogene. This CDR3 is 20 amino acids long. CDR3 DNA: TGTGCCAGCAGCAAAGAGGAATGGGCGCGGCAGACTTCGAACACCGGGGAGCTGTTTTTT. It yields the protein CASSKEEWARQTSNTGELFF.

J is TRBJ1-5 and V is TRBV15; D is perhaps TRBD1 (6 bases). CDR1 is LNHNV, CDR2 YYDKDF, per germline (reference sequence). The ends were cut back, 2 bases at V and 2 bases at J, with 10 bases in the middle. The CDR3 consists of 15 residues. The CDR3 region is CATSRLAGGNQPQHF. CDR3 sequence (DNA): TGTGCCACCAGCAGATTAGCAGGGGGCAATCAGCCCCAGCATTTT.

In its sample, this clonotype was seen a few times. This rearrangement joins TRBV29-1 to TRBJ2-1; D remains unclear. The CDR3 runs to 13 residues. The germline V gene has CDR1 SQVTM and CDR2 ANQGSEA. The V and J ends lost 3 bases and 0 bases respectively, with 6 bases between them. CDR3 amino acids: CSVEESSYNEQFF. CDR3 nucleotide sequence: TGCAGCGTTGAGGAGAGCTCCTACAATGAGCAGTTCTTC.

This clonotype was observed a handful of times. The chain uses TRBV6-1 and TRBJ1-2; 10 nucleotides align to TRBD1. The V gene's germline CDR1 is MNHNS and CDR2 SASEGT. This CDR3 has 15 amino acids. J gave up 7 bases and V 3 bases, and 8 bases lay outside the gene matches. CDR3 sequence reads: CASSETGGAFGGYTF. CDR3 DNA sequence: TGTGCCAGCAGTGAGACAGGGGGCGCGTTTGGTGGCTACACCTTC.

This sequence joins TRBV7-9 and TRBJ1-6; 10 positions match TRBD1. Germline-derived CDR1 and CDR2 are SEHNR and FQNEAQ (reference sequence). J lost 9 bases, V lost 6 bases, and 8 bases had no gene match. The CDR3 loop spans 15 amino acids. This CDR3 reads CASSPDRGLGSPLHF. The CDR3 DNA sequence: TGTGCCAGCAGTCCGGACAGGGGGTTAGGTTCACCCCTCCACTTT.

This clonotype turned up a few times. The chain employs TRBV4-1 and TRBJ1-2; 10 bases align to TRBD1. J was trimmed by 8 bases and V by 1 base; bases with no gene match: 4. The CDR3 runs 14 residues. From germline, CDR1 is MGHRA and CDR2 YSYEKL. The CDR3: CASSQVGTGDGYTF. Here the CDR3 DNA reads TGCGCCAGCAGCCAAGTAGGGACAGGGGACGGCTACACCTTC.

V is TRBV27 and J is TRBJ2-4; D tentatively reads TRBD1 or TRBD2 (5 bases each). V was pared by 6 bases and J by 0 bases, with 15 bases between. Germline CDR1 reads MNHEY; CDR2 reads SMNVEV (reference sequence). The CDR3 is 16 residues long. Written as DNA, the CDR3 is TGTGCCAGCAGCTACTCAAGGGACCTAGCCAAAAACATTCAGTACTTC. It specifies CASSYSRDLAKNIQYF.

The chain combines TRBV28 with TRBJ2-7; tentative D call: TRBD2 (5 bases). The CDR3 consists of 17 residues. CDR1 MDHEN and CDR2 SYDVKM come from the germline V gene. V lost 7 bases, J lost 3 bases, and 25 bases lay in between. The CDR3 sequence: CASNPGIRRQEDYEQYF. In DNA form, the CDR3 reads TGTGCCAGCAATCCCGGGATTCGGCGCCAAGAGGACTACGAGCAGTACTTC.

This rearrangement joins TRBV28 to TRBJ2-1, with D hard to call. V gave up 8 bases and J gave up 9 bases, with 11 bases separating them. The CDR3 is 11 amino acids. Germline CDR1 is MDHEN and CDR2 is SYDVKM. Here the CDR3 reads CASHGDPEQFF. CDR3 sequence (DNA): TGTGCCAGCCACGGTGACCCTGAGCAGTTCTTC.

This chain connects TRBV5-1 to TRBJ1-3, with D unclear. This CDR3 region has 15 residues. Trimming took off 5 bases at V and 0 bases at J, with 12 bases between the two ends. Germline CDR1 is SGHRS and CDR2 is YFSETQ. The chain's CDR3 is CASSYLPVSGNTIYF. For the CDR3, the DNA is TGCGCCAGCAGTTACCTACCGGTCTCTGGAAACACCATATATTTT.

This clonotype was counted between two and nine times. This chain uses TRBV4-1 with TRBJ2-2; D unresolved. CDR3 size: 16 residues. V was cut by 2 bases and J by 1 base, with 11 bases left in between. CDR1 and CDR2 from the germline V gene are MGHRA and YSYEKL. The CDR3 region has the DNA TGCGCCAGCAGCCAACATATTACCCAGAACACCGGGGAGCTGTTTTTT. This codes for CASSQHITQNTGELFF.

This clonotype appeared a single time. The chain carries TRBV15 and TRBJ2-1, with a possible D match to TRBD2 (5 bases). V lost 5 bases to trimming and J lost 8 bases, with 10 bases between them. The CDR3 totals 12 residues. Germline-derived CDR1 and CDR2 are LNHNV and YYDKDF (reference sequence). In DNA, the CDR3 is TGTGCCACCAGCGGGGAGTTGGATGAGCAGTTCTTC. Its protein product is CATSGELDEQFF.

This rearrangement joins TRBV9 to TRBJ1-1; possible D gene TRBD1, 5 bases. The CDR3 has 14 amino acids. CDR1 and CDR2 from the germline V gene are SGDLS and YYNGEE. V gave up 0 bases and J gave up 4 bases, with 10 bases separating them. The CDR3 spells CASSVEGESTEAFF. DNA for the CDR3: TGTGCCAGCAGCGTAGAAGGGGAGAGCACTGAAGCTTTCTTT.

The chain couples TRBV2 to TRBJ2-1; D gene uncertain. This CDR3 region has 13 residues. Deletions cut 9 bases from V and 5 bases from J, with 14 bases between. Germline V gene sequence: CDR1 SNHLY, CDR2 FYNNEI. The CDR3 protein is CASPRSGNNEQFF. CDR3 sequence (DNA): TGTGCCAGTCCCAGGTCTGGGAACAATGAGCAGTTCTTC.

The chain is built from TRBV24-1 and TRBJ2-3; no clear D gene. V lost 3 bases and J lost 4, with 13 bases in between. There are 15 residues in the CDR3. Germline CDR1 reads KGHDR; CDR2 reads SFDVKD. CDR3 amino acids: CATSDDTTAADTQYF. The CDR3 region has the DNA TGTGCCACCAGTGATGACACAACCGCGGCAGATACGCAGTATTTT.

In this sample, this clonotype turned up once. The DNA for the CDR3 is TGCGCCAGCAGCGGAGCGGGGGGAAAGGGGTTCCCAATAAACACCGGGGAGCTGTTTTTT. Translating it yields CASSGAGGKGFPINTGELFF. The chain employs TRBV5-1 and TRBJ2-2, with TRBD2 identical over 9 bases. This CDR3 spans 20 amino acids. The V gene end was trimmed by 4 bases and the J gene end by 2 bases; junction bases not matched to a gene: 18. Germline V CDR1 and CDR2: SGHRS, YFSETQ.

The chain combines TRBV13 with TRBJ2-5; 9 positions agree with TRBD1. V dropped 5 bases and J dropped 5; count of bases not matched to a gene: 15. CDR1 PRHDT and CDR2 FYEKMQ come from the germline V gene (reference sequence). The CDR3 totals 17 residues. CDR3 amino acids: CASSPLRRDRVRETQYF. CDR3 nucleotide sequence: TGTGCCAGCAGCCCCCTTCGCCGGGACAGGGTGAGGGAGACCCAGTACTTC.